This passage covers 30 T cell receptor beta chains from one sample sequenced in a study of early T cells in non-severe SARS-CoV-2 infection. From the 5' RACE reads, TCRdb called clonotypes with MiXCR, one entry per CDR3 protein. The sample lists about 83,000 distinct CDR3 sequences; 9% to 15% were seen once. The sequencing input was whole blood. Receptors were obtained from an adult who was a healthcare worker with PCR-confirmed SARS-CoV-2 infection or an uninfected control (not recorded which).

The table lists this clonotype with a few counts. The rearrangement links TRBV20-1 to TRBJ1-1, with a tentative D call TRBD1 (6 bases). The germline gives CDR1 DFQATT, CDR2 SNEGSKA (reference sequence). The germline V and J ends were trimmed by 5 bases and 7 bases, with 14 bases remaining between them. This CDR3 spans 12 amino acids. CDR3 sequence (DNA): TGCAGTGCTCGACAGGAGCACCGTGAAGCTTTCTTT. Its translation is CSARQEHREAFF.

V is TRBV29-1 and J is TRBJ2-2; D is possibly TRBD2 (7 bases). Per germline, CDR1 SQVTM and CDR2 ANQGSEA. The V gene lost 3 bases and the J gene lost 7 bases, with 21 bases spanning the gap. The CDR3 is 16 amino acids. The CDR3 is CSVDPTMQGRGGELFF. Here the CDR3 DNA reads TGCAGCGTTGACCCGACAATGCAGGGGAGGGGCGGGGAGCTGTTTTTT.

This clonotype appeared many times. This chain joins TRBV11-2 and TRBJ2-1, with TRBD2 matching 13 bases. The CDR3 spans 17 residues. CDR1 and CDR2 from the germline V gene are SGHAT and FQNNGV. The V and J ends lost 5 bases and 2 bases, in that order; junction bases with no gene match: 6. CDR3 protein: CASSQGTSGNAYNEQFF. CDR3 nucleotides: TGTGCCAGCAGCCAAGGGACTAGCGGGAACGCCTACAATGAGCAGTTCTTC.

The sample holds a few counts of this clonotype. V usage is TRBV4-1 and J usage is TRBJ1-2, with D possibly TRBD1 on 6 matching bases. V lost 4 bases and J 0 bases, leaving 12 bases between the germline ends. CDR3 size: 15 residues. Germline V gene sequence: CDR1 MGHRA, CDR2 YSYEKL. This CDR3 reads CASSRVRTANYGYTF. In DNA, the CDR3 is TGCGCCAGCAGCCGAGTACGGACAGCTAACTATGGCTACACCTTC.

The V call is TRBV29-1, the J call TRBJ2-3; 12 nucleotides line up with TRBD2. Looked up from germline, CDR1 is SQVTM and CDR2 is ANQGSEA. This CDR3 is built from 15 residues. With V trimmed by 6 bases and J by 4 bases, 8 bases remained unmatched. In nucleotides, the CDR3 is TGCAGCGTGAAGACTAGCGGGAGAATTGCAGATACGCAGTATTTT. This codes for CSVKTSGRIADTQYF.

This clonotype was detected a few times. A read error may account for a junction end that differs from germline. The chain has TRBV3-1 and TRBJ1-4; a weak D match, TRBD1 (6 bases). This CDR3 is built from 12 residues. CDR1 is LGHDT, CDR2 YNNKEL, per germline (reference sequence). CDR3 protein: CASSHLGRGRDF. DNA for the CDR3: TGTGCCAGCAGCCACCTAGGCAGGGGAAGGGATTTT.

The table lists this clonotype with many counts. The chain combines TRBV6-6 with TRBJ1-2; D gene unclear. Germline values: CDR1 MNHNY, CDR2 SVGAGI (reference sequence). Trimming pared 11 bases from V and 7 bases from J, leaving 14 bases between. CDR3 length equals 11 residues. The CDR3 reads CAVGNGFGYTF. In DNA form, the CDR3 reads TGTGCCGTAGGGAATGGTTTTGGCTACACCTTC.

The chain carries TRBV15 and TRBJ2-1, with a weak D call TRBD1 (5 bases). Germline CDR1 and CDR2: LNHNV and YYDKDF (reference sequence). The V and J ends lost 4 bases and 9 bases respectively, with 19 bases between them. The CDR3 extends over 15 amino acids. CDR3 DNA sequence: TGTGCCACCAGCAAAGAAGCTGTGGGTCAGGGTGAGCAGTTCTTC. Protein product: CATSKEAVGQGEQFF.

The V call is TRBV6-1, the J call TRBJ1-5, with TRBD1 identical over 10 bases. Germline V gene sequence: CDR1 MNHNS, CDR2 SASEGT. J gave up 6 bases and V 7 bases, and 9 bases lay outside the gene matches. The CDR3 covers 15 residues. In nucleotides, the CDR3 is TGTGCCAGCAATAGCCGGGACAGGGGTCCTCAGCCCCAGCATTTT. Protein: CASNSRDRGPQPQHF.

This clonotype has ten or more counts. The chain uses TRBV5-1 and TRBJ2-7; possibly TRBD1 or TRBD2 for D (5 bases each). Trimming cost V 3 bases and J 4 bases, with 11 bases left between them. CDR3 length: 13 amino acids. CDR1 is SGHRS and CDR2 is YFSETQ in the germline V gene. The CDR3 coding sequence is TGCGCCAGCAGCTCAAGTGGGGGATACGAGCAGTACTTC. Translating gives CASSSSGGYEQYF.

The DNA of the CDR3 is TGTGCCAGCTCACCATCTCAAAACAGCCCCACTGAAGCTTTCTTT. Translated, it gives CASSPSQNSPTEAFF. The rearrangement links TRBV18 to TRBJ1-1; no clear D gene. The length of the CDR3 is 15 residues. Germline CDR1 reads KGHSH; CDR2 reads LQKENI. V gave up 2 bases and J gave up 4 bases, with 14 bases separating them.

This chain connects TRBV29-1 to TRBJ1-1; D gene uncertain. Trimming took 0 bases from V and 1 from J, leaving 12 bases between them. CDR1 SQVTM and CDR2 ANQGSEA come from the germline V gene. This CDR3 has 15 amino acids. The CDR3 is CSVEESEQRNTEAFF. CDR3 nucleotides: TGCAGCGTTGAAGAGAGTGAACAGAGGAACACTGAAGCTTTCTTT.

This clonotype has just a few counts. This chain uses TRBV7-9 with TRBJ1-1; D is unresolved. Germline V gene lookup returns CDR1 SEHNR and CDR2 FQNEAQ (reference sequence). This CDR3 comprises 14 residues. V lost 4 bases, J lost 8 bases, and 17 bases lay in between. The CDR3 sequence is CASSSGPLLIEAFF. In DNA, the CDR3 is TGTGCCAGCAGCTCCGGACCCCTGCTTATCGAAGCTTTCTTT.

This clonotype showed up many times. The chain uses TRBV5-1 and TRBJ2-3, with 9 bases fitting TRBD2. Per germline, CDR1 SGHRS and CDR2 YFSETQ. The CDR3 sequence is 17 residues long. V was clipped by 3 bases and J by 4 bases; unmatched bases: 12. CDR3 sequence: CASSSPKLTSGPDTQYF. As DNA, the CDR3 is TGCGCCAGCAGCTCCCCGAAACTGACTAGCGGCCCAGATACGCAGTATTTT.

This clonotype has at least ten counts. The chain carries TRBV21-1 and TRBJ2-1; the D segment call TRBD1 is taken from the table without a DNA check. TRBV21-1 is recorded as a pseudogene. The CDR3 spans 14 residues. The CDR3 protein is CASSNAGASNEQFF. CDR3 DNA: TGTGCCAGCAGCAACGCGGGGGCCTCGAATGAGCAGTTCTTC.

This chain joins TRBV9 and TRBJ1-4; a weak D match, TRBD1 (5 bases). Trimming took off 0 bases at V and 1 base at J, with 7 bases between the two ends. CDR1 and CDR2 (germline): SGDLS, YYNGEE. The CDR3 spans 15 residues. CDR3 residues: CASSVAGGTNEKLFF. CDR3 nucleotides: TGTGCCAGCAGCGTAGCTGGGGGAACTAATGAAAAACTGTTTTTT.

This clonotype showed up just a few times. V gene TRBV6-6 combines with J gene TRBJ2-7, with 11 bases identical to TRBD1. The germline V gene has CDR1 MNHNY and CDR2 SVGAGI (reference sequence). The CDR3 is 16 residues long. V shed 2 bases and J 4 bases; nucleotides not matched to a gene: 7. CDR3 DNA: TGTGCCAGCAGTTACGCCGCCGGGACAGGGGGTTACGAGCAGTACTTC. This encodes CASSYAAGTGGYEQYF.

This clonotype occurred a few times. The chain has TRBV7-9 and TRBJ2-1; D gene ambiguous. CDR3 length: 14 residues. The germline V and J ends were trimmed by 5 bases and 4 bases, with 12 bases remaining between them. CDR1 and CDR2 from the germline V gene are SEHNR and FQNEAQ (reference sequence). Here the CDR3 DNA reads TGTGCCAGCAGCGCCGGCCAACTGTACAATGAGCAGTTCTTC. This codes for CASSAGQLYNEQFF.

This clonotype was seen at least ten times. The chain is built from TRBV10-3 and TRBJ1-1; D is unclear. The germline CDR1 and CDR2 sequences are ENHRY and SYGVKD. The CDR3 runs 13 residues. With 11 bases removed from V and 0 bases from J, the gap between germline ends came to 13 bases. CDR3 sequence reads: CAALVDLNTEAFF. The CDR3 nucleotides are TGTGCCGCACTAGTAGACTTGAACACTGAAGCTTTCTTT.

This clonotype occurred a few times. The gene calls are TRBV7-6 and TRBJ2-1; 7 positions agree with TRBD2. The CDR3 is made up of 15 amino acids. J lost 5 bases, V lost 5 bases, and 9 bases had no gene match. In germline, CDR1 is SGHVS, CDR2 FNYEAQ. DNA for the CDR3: TGTGCCAGCAGCCAGTGGGAGGGGCGGAACAATGAGCAGTTCTTC. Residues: CASSQWEGRNNEQFF.

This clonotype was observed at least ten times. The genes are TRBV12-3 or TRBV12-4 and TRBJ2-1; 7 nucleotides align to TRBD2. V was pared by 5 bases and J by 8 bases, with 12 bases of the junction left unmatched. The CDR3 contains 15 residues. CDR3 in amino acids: CASSPGTTFSDEQFF. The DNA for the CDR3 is TGTGCCAGCAGTCCCGGGACTACCTTCTCCGATGAGCAGTTCTTC.

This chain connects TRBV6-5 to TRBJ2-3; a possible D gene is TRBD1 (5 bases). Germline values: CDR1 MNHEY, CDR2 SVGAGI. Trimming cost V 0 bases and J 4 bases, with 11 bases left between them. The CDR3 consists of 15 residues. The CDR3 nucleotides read TGTGCCAGCAGTTACTCTGGCAGGGAAGCAGATACGCAGTATTTT. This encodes CASSYSGREADTQYF.

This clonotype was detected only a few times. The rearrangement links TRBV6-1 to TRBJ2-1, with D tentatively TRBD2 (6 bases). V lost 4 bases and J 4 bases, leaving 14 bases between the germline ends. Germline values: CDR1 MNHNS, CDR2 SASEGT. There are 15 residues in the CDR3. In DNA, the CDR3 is TGTGCCAGCAGTGCTCCGGGACTTCATTACAATGAGCAGTTCTTC. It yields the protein CASSAPGLHYNEQFF.

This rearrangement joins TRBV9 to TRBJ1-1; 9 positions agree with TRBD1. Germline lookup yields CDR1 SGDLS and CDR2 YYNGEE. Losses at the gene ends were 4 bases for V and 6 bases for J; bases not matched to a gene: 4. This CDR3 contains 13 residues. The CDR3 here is CASSTRTGAEAFF. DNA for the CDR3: TGTGCCAGCAGCACACGGACAGGGGCTGAAGCTTTCTTT.

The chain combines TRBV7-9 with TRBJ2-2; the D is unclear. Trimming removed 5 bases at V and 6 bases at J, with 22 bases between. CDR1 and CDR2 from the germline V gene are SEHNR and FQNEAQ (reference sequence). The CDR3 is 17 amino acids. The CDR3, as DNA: TGTGCCAGCAGCCCCGGCGGTGACCCCAGATTAGCCGGGGAGCTGTTTTTT. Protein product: CASSPGGDPRLAGELFF.

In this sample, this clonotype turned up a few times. The CDR3 reads CASSFVDRGRSEQYF. The DNA of the CDR3 is TGTGCCAGCAGCTTTGTCGACAGGGGACGATCCGAGCAGTACTTC. This chain joins TRBV7-9 and TRBJ2-7; the match to TRBD1 covers 8 bases. Per germline, CDR1 SEHNR and CDR2 FQNEAQ (reference sequence). The V segment lost 3 bases and the J segment 6 bases; nucleotides outside the gene matches: 10. CDR3 length: 15 residues.

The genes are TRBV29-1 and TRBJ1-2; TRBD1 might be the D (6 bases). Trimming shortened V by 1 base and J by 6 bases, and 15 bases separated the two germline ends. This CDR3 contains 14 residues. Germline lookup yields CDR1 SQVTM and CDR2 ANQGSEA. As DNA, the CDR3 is TGCAGCGTTGAAGTGACAGGCACTGCTGATGGCTACACCTTC. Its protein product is CSVEVTGTADGYTF.

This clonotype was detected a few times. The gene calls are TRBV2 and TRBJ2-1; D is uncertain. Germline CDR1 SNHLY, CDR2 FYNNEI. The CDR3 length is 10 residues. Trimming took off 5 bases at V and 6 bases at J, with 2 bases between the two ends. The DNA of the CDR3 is TGTGCCAGCAGTTCCAATGAGCAGTTCTTC. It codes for CASSSNEQFF.

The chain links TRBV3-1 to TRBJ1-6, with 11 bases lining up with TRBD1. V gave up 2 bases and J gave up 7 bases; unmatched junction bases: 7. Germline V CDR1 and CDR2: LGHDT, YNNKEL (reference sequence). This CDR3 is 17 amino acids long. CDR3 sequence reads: CASSQSTGTGGNSPLHF. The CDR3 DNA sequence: TGTGCCAGCAGCCAATCGACCGGGACAGGGGGAAATTCACCCCTCCACTTT. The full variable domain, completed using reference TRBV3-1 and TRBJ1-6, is DTAVSQTPKYLVTQMGNDKSIKCEQNLGHDTMYWYKQDSKKFLKIMFSYNNKELIINETVPNRFSPKSPDKAHLNLHINSLELGDSAVYFCASSQSTGTGGNSPLHFGNGTRLTVT.

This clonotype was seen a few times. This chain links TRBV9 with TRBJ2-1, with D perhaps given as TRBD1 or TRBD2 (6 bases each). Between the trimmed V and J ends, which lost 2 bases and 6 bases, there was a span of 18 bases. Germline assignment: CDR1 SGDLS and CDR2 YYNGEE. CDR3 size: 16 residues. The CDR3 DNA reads TGTGCCAGCAGCGTTCCCGGAGGGGGAGTAGGCAATGAGCAGTTCTTC. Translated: CASSVPGGGVGNEQFF.